This T cell receptor beta chain is drawn from a study of PD-1 blockade in classical Hodgkin lymphoma. Germline V CDR1 and CDR2: MNHEY, SVGAGI. The V end lost 4 bases, the J end lost 6 bases, and 13 bases lay between the germline ends. This CDR3 contains 14 residues. Method: immunoSEQ multiplex PCR; TCRdb's copy keeps in-frame clones and lacks some. The sample contains almost 100,000 clones, 80% to 95% of which appear only once. Every patient relapsed after autologous stem cell transplantation, and brentuximab vedotin exposure varied. The TCR comes from a human donor with classical Hodgkin lymphoma. Specimen: peripheral blood mononuclear cells (PBMCs), collected at baseline. This chain connects TRBV6-5 to TRBJ2-4, with unresolved D. The CDR3 sequence: CASSFGGQANIQYF. CDR3 coding DNA: TGTGCCAGCAGTTTCGGCGGCCAAGCAAACATTCAGTACTTC.